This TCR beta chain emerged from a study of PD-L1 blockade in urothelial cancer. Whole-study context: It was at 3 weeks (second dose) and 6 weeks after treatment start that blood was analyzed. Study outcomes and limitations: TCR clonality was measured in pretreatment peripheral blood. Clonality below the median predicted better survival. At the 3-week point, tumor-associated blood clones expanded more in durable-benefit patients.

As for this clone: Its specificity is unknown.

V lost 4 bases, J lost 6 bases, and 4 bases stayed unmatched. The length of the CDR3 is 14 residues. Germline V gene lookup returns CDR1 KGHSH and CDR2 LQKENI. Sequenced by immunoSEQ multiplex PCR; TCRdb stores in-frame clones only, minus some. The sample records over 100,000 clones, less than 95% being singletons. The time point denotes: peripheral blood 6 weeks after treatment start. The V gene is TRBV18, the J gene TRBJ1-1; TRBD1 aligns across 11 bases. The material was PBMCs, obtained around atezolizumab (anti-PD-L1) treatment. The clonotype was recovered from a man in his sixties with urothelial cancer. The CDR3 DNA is TGTGCCAGCTCACGTGGGACAGGGGGGCCTGAAGCTTTCTTT. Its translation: CASSRGTGGPEAFF. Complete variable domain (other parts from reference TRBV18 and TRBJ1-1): NAGVMQNPRHLVRRRGQEARLRCSPMKGHSHVYWYRQLPEEGLKFMVYLQKENIIDESGMPKERFSAEFPKEGPSILRIQQVVRGDSAAYFCASSRGTGGPEAFFGQGTRLTVV.